Below are 5 T cell receptor beta chains sequenced from a single sample in a study of T cells in localized non-small cell lung cancer. Generated by immunoSEQ multiplex PCR, the TCRdb table keeps only in-frame clones and is missing some. The profile covers some 30,000 clones, with about 81% appearing a single time and about 36% taken by the ten largest. This material consisted of peripheral blood, taken before any cancer treatment. The receptors shown here come from a male donor older than 55 with stage II squamous cell lung carcinoma.

This sequence joins TRBV7-3 and TRBJ2-1; possibly TRBD2 for D (6 bases). V lost 5 bases, J lost 1 base, and 15 bases lay in between. The CDR3 loop spans 16 amino acids. Per germline, CDR1 SGHTA and CDR2 FQGTGA. CDR3 coding DNA: TGTGCCAGCAGCGTCGACGGGAGTGGGTCCTACAATGAGCAGTTCTTC. Amino acid sequence: CASSVDGSGSYNEQFF.

CDR3 amino acids: CASSGTGGAETQYF. DNA of the CDR3: TGTGCCAGCAGTGGGACAGGGGGCGCGGAGACCCAGTACTTC. This chain links TRBV28 with TRBJ2-5; 12 nucleotides align to TRBD1. The CDR3 covers 14 residues. With 5 bases clipped from V and 5 bases from J, the junction kept 3 bases outside the gene matches. Germline CDR1 and CDR2: MDHEN and SYDVKM.

V usage is TRBV4-3 and J usage is TRBJ2-3; the D is unclear. With 3 bases removed from V and 3 bases from J, the gap between germline ends came to 13 bases. CDR1 LGHNA and CDR2 YSLEER come from the germline V gene. CDR3 length equals 15 residues. The CDR3 sequence: CASSHGSGQTDTQYF. The CDR3 coding sequence is TGCGCCAGCAGCCACGGATCTGGGCAGACAGATACGCAGTATTTT.

This clone is categorized as medium-sized. The rearrangement joins TRBV5-8 to TRBJ1-6; no clear D gene. Trimming shortened V by 0 bases and J by 8 bases, and 15 bases separated the two germline ends. The CDR3 loop spans 16 amino acids. Germline assignment: CDR1 SGHTS and CDR2 YDEGEE. In DNA, the CDR3 is TGTGCCAGCAGCTTGGATGGAGGAGCAGGCGATTCACCCCTCCACTTT. Amino acid sequence: CASSLDGGAGDSPLHF.

This clone was detected only a few times. CDR3 region: CASSYDNAETQYF. The CDR3 coding sequence is TGTGCCAGCAGTTACGACAACGCAGAGACCCAGTACTTC. The chain carries TRBV6-6 and TRBJ2-5; no firm D call. The CDR3 has 13 residues. CDR1 is MNHNY and CDR2 is SVGAGI in the germline V gene (reference sequence). Deletions cut 2 bases from V and 4 bases from J, with 8 bases between.